This TCR beta chain came from a study of radiotherapy plus CTLA-4 blockade in lung cancer. The protocol was immunoSEQ multiplex PCR, while the TCRdb copy is restricted to in-frame clones and leaves out a portion. The data hold roughly 48,000 clones, with 82% observed a single time. This CDR3 comprises 13 residues. In germline, CDR1 is MDHEN, CDR2 SYDVKM. Trimming cost V 5 bases and J 11 bases, with 13 bases left between them. The clonotype was recovered from a human donor with non-small cell lung cancer who had stable disease on radiotherapy plus ipilimumab. This chain connects TRBV28 to TRBJ1-6; weak D call: TRBD1 (5 bases). This specimen consisted of peripheral blood, obtained from a patient treated with radiotherapy plus ipilimumab. The CDR3 reads CASSRRAGAPLHF. DNA of the CDR3: TGTGCCAGCAGTAGGAGGGCGGGGGCACCCCTCCACTTT.